The entry below describes one T cell receptor beta chain. Its antigen is unidentified. In the same sample, other DNA sequences code for this CDR3. This CDR3 has 15 amino acids. Losses at the gene ends were 5 bases for V and 5 bases for J; bases not matched to a gene: 5. CDR1 and CDR2 (germline): MGHRA, YSYEKL. Each donor's status was that of a healthy bone marrow donor. The sample is drawn from a study of cytomegalovirus exposure and HLA in healthy donors. Points from the study as a whole: Later analysis reportedly placed an Asian-associated ancestry cluster below the roughly 630-donor mean in N-insertions. In terms of immune exposure information, only CMV serostatus was available.

Primers included in the PCR were 60 Vbeta and 13 Jbeta primers. Here immunoSEQ multiplex PCR was the method, and the copy in TCRdb shows in-frame clones only, minus some. The sample holds about 220,000 clones, just over 75% seen once. This sequence was found in a young man in good health and CMV-seronegative. The gene calls are TRBV4-1 and TRBJ2-2, with TRBD1 matching 10 bases. Sequencing input: PBMCs. The CDR3: CASSLRQGATGELFF. CDR3 sequence (DNA): TGCGCCAGCAGCTTGCGACAGGGGGCGACCGGGGAGCTGTTTTTT.